These T cell receptor beta chains were read from a single sample in a study of blood T cell repertoires in COVID-19. Here immunoSEQ multiplex PCR was the method, and the copy in TCRdb shows in-frame clones only, minus some. The sample shows 7,000 to 9,500 clones, 65% to 90% of them seen only once. The source material was peripheral blood. Receptor source: a human donor in a cohort sampled during active COVID-19. Both conserved end residues are part of each CDR3. D genes are given only for firm matches. Size values are once, few and many counts, or a class for expanded clones, and some rows have none.

size	V	J	D	CDR3	DNA
.	TRBV21-1	TRBJ2-2	.	CASSKGTGTGTNTGELFF	TGTGCCAGCAGCAAAGGCACCGGGACAGGGACCAACACCGGGGAGCTGTTTTTT
once	TRBV30	TRBJ1-1	TRBD1	CAWDRESTEAFF	TGTGCCTGGGACAGGGAAAGTACTGAAGCTTTCTTT
.	TRBV19	TRBJ1-1	.	CASTLVPGNTEAFF	TGTGCCAGCACTCTAGTGCCGGGTAACACTGAAGCTTTCTTT
.	TRBV7-7	TRBJ2-1	.	CASSLAPSESSYNEQFF	TGTGCTAGCAGCTTAGCGCCTAGCGAGAGCTCCTACAATGAGCAGTTCTTC
.	TRBV12-3/TRBV12-4	TRBJ2-1	TRBD2	CASPSGRTDEQFF	TGTGCCAGCCCTAGCGGGAGAACCGATGAGCAGTTCTTC
.	TRBV29-1	TRBJ1-3	.	CSVETGLSSGNTIYF	TGCAGCGTTGAAACAGGGCTGAGCTCTGGAAACACCATATATTTT
once	TRBV7-9	TRBJ1-1	.	CASSHTGLNTEAFF	TGTGCCAGCAGCCATACAGGGTTGAACACTGAAGCTTTCTTT
.	TRBV28	TRBJ2-7	TRBD1	CASSLGGAGGVDEQYF	TGTGCCAGCAGTTTAGGAGGGGCAGGGGGCGTCGACGAGCAGTACTTC
.	TRBV4-1	TRBJ2-3	TRBD2	CASSQTEVTGTAGGRSTDTQYF	TGCGCCAGCAGCCAAACTGAGGTTACCGGGACTGCTGGCGGGAGGAGCACAGATACGCAGTATTTT
.	TRBV5-1	TRBJ2-3	.	CASDSQGPDTQYF	TGCGCCAGCGATTCGCAGGGTCCAGATACGCAGTATTTT
.	TRBV23-1	TRBJ2-1	.	CASRRLGNRAVWEQFF	TGCGCCAGCCGCCGCTTGGGAAACAGGGCCGTTTGGGAGCAGTTCTTC
.	TRBV27	TRBJ2-7	.	CASTLPGGTYEQYF	TGTGCCAGCACCCTCCCAGGGGGGACCTACGAGCAGTACTTC
.	TRBV2	TRBJ2-7	.	CASSAEYTYEQYF	TGTGCCAGCAGTGCAGAATACACCTACGAGCAGTACTTC
.	TRBV5-6	TRBJ2-3	.	CASSFPVTDTQYF	TGTGCCAGCAGCTTCCCTGTTACAGATACGCAGTATTTT
.	TRBV5-5	TRBJ1-2	.	CASSFFGAGYDGYTF	TGTGCCAGCAGCTTCTTTGGGGCAGGGTATGATGGCTACACCTTC
.	TRBV6-2/TRBV6-3	TRBJ1-4	.	CASSPRYPSKLFF	TGTGCCAGCAGCCCCCGGTATCCCTCGAAGCTGTTTTTT
.	TRBV28	TRBJ2-3	TRBD2	CASSPRLATDTQYF	TGTGCCAGCAGTCCAAGACTAGCGACAGATACGCAGTATTTT
.	TRBV28	TRBJ2-7	TRBD2	CASTYLAGRPEQYF	TGTGCCAGCACTTACCTAGCGGGGAGACCCGAGCAGTACTTC
.	TRBV5-1	TRBJ2-3	.	CASSLATSDTDTQYF	TGCGCCAGCAGCTTGGCAACAAGCGACACAGATACGCAGTATTTT
once	TRBV16	TRBJ2-7	TRBD2	CASSPHPRLADEQYF	TGTGCCAGCAGCCCCCACCCCCGACTAGCGGACGAGCAGTACTTC
.	TRBV5-8	TRBJ1-2	.	CASSLSGHFNYGYTF	TGTGCCAGCAGCTTATCGGGACACTTCAATTATGGCTACACCTTC
.	TRBV5-8	TRBJ2-3	.	CASSFRGADTQYF	TGTGCCAGCAGCTTCAGGGGTGCAGATACGCAGTATTTT
few	TRBV5-4	TRBJ1-2	.	CASSGTSGSNYGYTF	TGTGCCAGCAGCGGGACATCGGGATCTAACTATGGCTACACCTTC
.	TRBV19	TRBJ2-1	TRBD1	CASSSGTGAYNEQFF	TGTGCCAGTTCCTCCGGGACAGGAGCGTACAATGAGCAGTTCTTC
.	TRBV5-6	TRBJ2-7	TRBD2	CASSLINSGRAPYEQYF	TGTGCCAGCAGCTTGATCAATAGCGGGAGGGCCCCTTACGAGCAGTACTTC
.	TRBV27	TRBJ2-1	.	CASSSRGPNNEQFF	TGTGCCAGCAGTTCTCGCGGGCCCAACAATGAGCAGTTCTTC
.	TRBV2	TRBJ1-2	TRBD1	CASGTGSFYGYTF	TGTGCCAGCGGGACAGGATCTTTCTATGGCTACACCTTC
.	TRBV25-1	TRBJ1-2	.	CAAGTSKGYTF	TGTGCCGCCGGGACATCTAAAGGCTACACCTTC
few	TRBV28	TRBJ1-5	.	CASSLFRNSNQPQHF	TGTGCCAGCAGTTTATTCCGTAATAGCAATCAGCCCCAGCATTTT
.	TRBV19	TRBJ2-6	TRBD1	CASSVLQGASGANVLTF	TGTGCCAGTAGTGTCCTACAGGGGGCATCTGGGGCCAACGTCCTGACTTTC
.	TRBV3-1/TRBV3-2	TRBJ2-2	TRBD1	CASSHLLTGGAGELFF	TGTGCCAGCAGCCACTTACTGACAGGGGGGGCCGGGGAGCTGTTTTTT
.	TRBV18	TRBJ1-1	.	CASSPDSKGNTEAFF	TGTGCCAGCTCACCCGACAGCAAGGGGAACACTGAAGCTTTCTTT
.	TRBV12-3/TRBV12-4	TRBJ2-7	.	CASSGGLYEQYF	TGTGCCAGCAGCGGGGGACTCTACGAGCAGTACTTC